The 3 T cell receptor beta chains below all came from one sample that was sequenced in a study of blood T cell repertoires in COVID-19. This table comes from immunoSEQ multiplex PCR, and its TCRdb copy is limited to in-frame clones, with some not included. The table lists roughly 67,000 clones, about three quarters of them singletons. Sequencing was done on a sample of peripheral blood. These receptors were collected from a human donor in a cohort sampled during active COVID-19.

V is TRBV7-2 and J is TRBJ1-2, with a weak D call TRBD1 (6 bases). CDR1 is SGHTA and CDR2 is FQGNSA in the germline V gene. This CDR3 has 12 amino acids. V lost 5 bases and J lost 9, with 13 bases in between. DNA of the CDR3: TGTGCCAGCAGCCCGTTCGACAGGAGCTACACCTTC. Its translation is CASSPFDRSYTF. Based on the CDR3 plus reference TRBV7-2 and TRBJ1-2, the full variable domain is GAGVSQSPSNKVTEKGKDVELRCDPISGHTALYWYRQSLGQGLEFLIYFQGNSAPDKSGLPSDRFSAERTGGSVSTLTIQRTQQEDSAVYLCASSPFDRSYTFGSGTRLTVV.

The genes are TRBV5-1 and TRBJ2-1; D gene uncertain. The V and J ends lost 0 bases and 8 bases respectively, with 9 bases between them. Germline values: CDR1 SGHRS, CDR2 YFSETQ. The CDR3 is made up of 13 amino acids. The CDR3 loop is CASSLEQSDEQFF. The CDR3, as DNA: TGCGCCAGCAGCTTGGAACAGTCCGATGAGCAGTTCTTC.

The V call is TRBV19, the J call TRBJ2-3, with 9 bases lining up with TRBD1. The CDR3 runs 17 residues. Looked up from germline, CDR1 is LNHDA and CDR2 is SQIVND (reference sequence). The V and J ends lost 3 bases and 4 bases, in that order; junction bases with no gene match: 11. The CDR3 nucleotides are TGTGCCAGTAGTATTGGTACCGGGACAGGGCTCCCAGATACGCAGTATTTT. This sequence encodes CASSIGTGTGLPDTQYF.